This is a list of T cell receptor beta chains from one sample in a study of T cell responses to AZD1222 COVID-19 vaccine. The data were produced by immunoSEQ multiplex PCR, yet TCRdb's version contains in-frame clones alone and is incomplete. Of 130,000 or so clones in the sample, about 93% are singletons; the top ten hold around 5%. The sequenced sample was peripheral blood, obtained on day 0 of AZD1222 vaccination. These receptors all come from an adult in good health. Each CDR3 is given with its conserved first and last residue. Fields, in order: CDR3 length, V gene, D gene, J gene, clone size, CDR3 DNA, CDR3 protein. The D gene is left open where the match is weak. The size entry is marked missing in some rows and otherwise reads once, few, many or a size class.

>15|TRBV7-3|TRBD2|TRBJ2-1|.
TGTGCCAGCAGACCCCAGGCTAGCGGGTATAATGAGCAGTTCTTC
CASRPQASGYNEQFF
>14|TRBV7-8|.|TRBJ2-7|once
TGTGCCAGCAGCTTAGGAGGGGTAGGCAACGAGCAGTACTTC
CASSLGGVGNEQYF
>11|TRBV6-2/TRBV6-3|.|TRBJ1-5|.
TGTGCCAGCAGTTACCCCCAGCCCCAGCATTTT
CASSYPQPQHF
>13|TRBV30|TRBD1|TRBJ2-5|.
TGTGCCTTGACAGGGGGAAACCAAGAGACCCAGTACTTC
CALTGGNQETQYF
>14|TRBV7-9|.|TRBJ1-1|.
TGTGCCAGCAGCAGAGAGTCAGGGATCGCTGAAGCTTTCTTT
CASSRESGIAEAFF
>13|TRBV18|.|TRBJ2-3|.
TGTGCCAGCTCACTCGAGAACACAGATACGCAGTATTTT
CASSLENTDTQYF
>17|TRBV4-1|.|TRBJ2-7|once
TGCGCCAGCAGCCAAGGTCCCGTCCTGTCCCCGGGACACGAGCAGTACTTC
CASSQGPVLSPGHEQYF
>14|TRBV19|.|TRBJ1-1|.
TGTGCCAGTAGTATAGGTGGCACCCGGACTGAAGCTTTCTTT
CASSIGGTRTEAFF
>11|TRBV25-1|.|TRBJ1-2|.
TGTGCCACCACGGAGTTAGGTGGCTACACCTTC
CATTELGGYTF
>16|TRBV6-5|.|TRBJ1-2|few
TGTGCCAGCAGTTCCCTGGGACAAGGGGGAAAGTATGGCTACACCTTC
CASSSLGQGGKYGYTF
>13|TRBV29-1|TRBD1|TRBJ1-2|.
TGCAGCGTTGACCCCACAGGGGTACGGGGCTACACCTTC
CSVDPTGVRGYTF
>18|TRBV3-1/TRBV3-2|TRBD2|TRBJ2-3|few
TGTGCCAGCAGCCAAGTGTATACAGCGGGAGAGAGCACAGATACGCAGTATTTT
CASSQVYTAGESTDTQYF
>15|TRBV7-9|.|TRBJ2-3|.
TGTGCCAGCAGCTTGACGGGGGGCAGCACAGATACGCAGTATTTT
CASSLTGGSTDTQYF
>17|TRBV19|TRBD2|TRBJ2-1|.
TGTGCCAGTAGCATGATGAGTAGCGGGAGGGCCCACAATGAGCAGTTCTTC
CASSMMSSGRAHNEQFF
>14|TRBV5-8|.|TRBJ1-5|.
TGTGCCAGCAGCTTGGACAGCGGTAATCAGCCCCAGCATTTT
CASSLDSGNQPQHF
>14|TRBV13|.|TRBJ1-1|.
TGTGCCAGCAGCGCCCCAGGGCGTGACACTGAAGCTTTCTTT
CASSAPGRDTEAFF
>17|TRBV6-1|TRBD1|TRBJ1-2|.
TGTGCCAGCAGTGATCTTACCGGGACAGGAAATGGATATGGCTACACCTTC
CASSDLTGTGNGYGYTF
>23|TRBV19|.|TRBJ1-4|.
TGTGCCAGTAGTATAAAATCGTGGCAGGGGCCGGCCCCGCTCCCCTCAACTAATGAAAAACTGTTTTTT
CASSIKSWQGPAPLPSTNEKLFF
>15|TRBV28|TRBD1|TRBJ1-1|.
TGTGCCAGCAGTTTACTTCAGGGGGCGAACACTGAAGCTTTCTTT
CASSLLQGANTEAFF
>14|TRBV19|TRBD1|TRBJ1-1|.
TGTGCCAGTACCCCGATTCAGGGGGGCACTGAAGCTTTCTTT
CASTPIQGGTEAFF
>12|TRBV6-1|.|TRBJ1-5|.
TGTGCCAGCAGTGACGGGACGATATCCCAGCATTTT
CASSDGTISQHF
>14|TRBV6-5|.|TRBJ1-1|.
TGTGCCAGCAGTTACGTGGGTGAGGGCACTGAAGCTTTCTTT
CASSYVGEGTEAFF
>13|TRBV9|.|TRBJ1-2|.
TGTGCCAGCAGCGTAGTTGATAGGGGTGGCTACACCTTC
CASSVVDRGGYTF